This T cell receptor beta chain was observed in a study of blood T cell repertoires in COVID-19. Study information: The origin of the acute and convalescent COVID-19 samples was the United States, Italy and Spain. Sources were T cells, B-cell-depleted T cells, or PBMCs; the material itself was cDNA or gDNA.

This clone came up once. Here immunoSEQ multiplex PCR was the method, and the copy in TCRdb shows in-frame clones only, minus some. The table has about 190,000 clones, roughly 80% seen once. Sequenced sample: peripheral blood. The TCR sequence derives from a man between 45 and 60 years old who had recovered from COVID-19.

The CDR3 coding sequence is TGTGCCACCAGTGATTTGACAGGGATGGCTTTCTTT. Translation: CATSDLTGMAFF. The chain uses TRBV24-1 and TRBJ1-1; weak D call: TRBD1 (6 bases). Trimming pared 0 bases from V and 11 bases from J, leaving 9 bases between. The length of the CDR3 is 12 residues. In germline, CDR1 is KGHDR, CDR2 SFDVKD.